The 12 T cell receptor beta chains presented below share a single source sample, sequenced in a study of Ad26.COV2.S vaccination and SARS-CoV-2 variants. As for treatment: 15 to 20 received Ad26.COV2.S at low or high dose, single or two shots; several received placebo; per-sample allocation not given. Sampling happened 63 days after the first vaccine or placebo injection. TCRdb's table, derived via immunoSEQ multiplex PCR, lists solely in-frame clones and lacks some. This sample has about 400,000 clones, with roughly nine tenths found just once. The sequencing here drew on peripheral blood, taken in a trial of Ad26.COV2.S vaccine versus placebo. These receptors originate from a person between 18 and 65 years old who received the Ad26.COV2.S COVID-19 vaccine or a placebo.

This clone has a single count. The V gene is TRBV2, the J gene TRBJ1-4; tentatively, D is TRBD1 (6 bases). V shed 8 bases and J shed 0 bases, with 10 bases lying between them. CDR1 and CDR2 from the germline V gene are SNHLY and FYNNEI. This CDR3 is 14 amino acids long. The CDR3 sequence: CASDRRATNEKLFF. The CDR3 region has the DNA TGTGCCAGCGACAGGCGTGCAACTAATGAAAAACTGTTTTTT.

The chain couples TRBV5-4 to TRBJ1-1; D is unclear. Trimming took off 3 bases at V and 6 bases at J, with 18 bases between the two ends. CDR3 length: 15 residues. Germline loops: CDR1 SGHNT, CDR2 YYREEE (reference sequence). The CDR3 loop is CASSYGPSEKPEAFF. In DNA, the CDR3 is TGTGCCAGCAGCTACGGGCCATCGGAAAAACCTGAAGCTTTCTTT.

This clone showed up just once. CDR3 protein: CASSLPDSGPYNEQFF. CDR3 sequence (DNA): TGCGCCAGCAGCTTACCAGACAGTGGGCCTTACAATGAGCAGTTCTTC. This chain links TRBV5-1 with TRBJ2-1; tentatively, D is TRBD1 (5 bases). Per germline, CDR1 SGHRS and CDR2 YFSETQ. The CDR3 length is 16 residues. Between the trimmed V and J ends, which lost 2 bases and 4 bases, there was a span of 16 bases.

V is TRBV13 and J is TRBJ1-3; tentatively, D is TRBD1 (5 bases). The V end lost 0 bases, the J end lost 2 bases, and 11 bases lay between the germline ends. The CDR3 has 16 amino acids. Germline values: CDR1 PRHDT, CDR2 FYEKMQ (reference sequence). The CDR3: CASSLGVQGAGNTIYF. The CDR3 DNA is TGTGCCAGCAGCTTAGGAGTGCAGGGAGCTGGAAACACCATATATTTT.

The V gene is TRBV2, the J gene TRBJ2-1; 7 bases are shared with TRBD1. Trimming removed 5 bases from V and 5 bases from J; junction bases left unmatched: 9. The CDR3 covers 15 residues. The germline gives CDR1 SNHLY, CDR2 FYNNEI. The CDR3 spells CASSKDRSYNNEQFF. CDR3 DNA: TGTGCCAGCAGTAAGGACAGGTCCTACAACAATGAGCAGTTCTTC.

The chain recombines TRBV5-4 with TRBJ1-2, with 8 positions matching TRBD1. V gave up 0 bases and J gave up 3 bases; unmatched junction bases: 1. This CDR3 comprises 14 residues. The germline V gene encodes CDR1 SGHNT and CDR2 YYREEE (reference sequence). The CDR3 region is CASSLDRGDYGYTF. CDR3 in DNA: TGTGCCAGCAGCTTGGACAGGGGGGACTATGGCTACACCTTC.

The chain combines TRBV4-3 with TRBJ1-5, with TRBD1 matching over 9 bases. The CDR3 runs 17 residues. Germline V CDR1 and CDR2: LGHNA, YSLEER. J was trimmed by 4 bases and V by 1 base; bases with no gene match: 8. CDR3 coding DNA: TGCGCCAGCAGCCAAGGATTAAGACAGGGGGTGAATCAGCCCCAGCATTTT. This encodes CASSQGLRQGVNQPQHF.

In its sample, this clone was seen a few times. The rearrangement links TRBV7-9 to TRBJ2-2; 11 bases are a match to TRBD2. CDR1 SEHNR and CDR2 FQNEAQ come from the germline V gene (reference sequence). The CDR3 sequence is 17 residues long. J was trimmed by 2 bases and V by 5 bases; bases with no gene match: 7. In DNA form, the CDR3 reads TGTGCCAGCAGCCCTATGACTAGCGGGGCTAACACCGGGGAGCTGTTTTTT. Its protein product is CASSPMTSGANTGELFF.

On this clone itself: This may be a read error: a much more frequent sequence differs by one nucleotide. The chain employs TRBV12-3 or TRBV12-4 and TRBJ1-5, with D possibly matching TRBD1 (6 bases). Between the trimmed V and J ends, which lost 1 base and 5 bases, there was a span of 6 bases. The CDR3 has 13 residues. The CDR3 coding sequence is TGTGCCAGCAGTTTAGAGGGGGATCAGCCCCAGCATTTT. This translates into CASSLEGDQPQHF.

The chain is built from TRBV5-8 and TRBJ1-1; D is undetermined. The CDR3 is made up of 16 amino acids. The germline V gene encodes CDR1 SGHTS and CDR2 YDEGEE. Trimming pared 0 bases from V and 4 bases from J, leaving 16 bases between. CDR3 protein: CASSLAVWELGTEAFF. CDR3 sequence (DNA): TGTGCCAGCAGCTTGGCCGTTTGGGAGTTGGGCACTGAAGCTTTCTTT.

The chain combines TRBV6-5 with TRBJ1-2; D is uncertain. From germline, CDR1 is MNHEY and CDR2 SVGAGI. This CDR3 region has 12 residues. V gave up 8 bases and J gave up 1 base, with 8 bases separating them. The chain's CDR3 is CASWNFNYGYTF. CDR3 nucleotide sequence: TGTGCCAGCTGGAACTTTAACTATGGCTACACCTTC.

This sequence joins TRBV5-5 and TRBJ2-2; D unclear. Trimming took 0 bases from V and 9 from J, leaving 12 bases between them. Germline V gene sequence: CDR1 SGHKS, CDR2 YYEKEE (reference sequence). CDR3 length equals 14 residues. In DNA form, the CDR3 reads TGTGCCAGCAGCTTGGGGGTGCGGTTCAGGGAGCTGTTTTTT. It specifies CASSLGVRFRELFF.